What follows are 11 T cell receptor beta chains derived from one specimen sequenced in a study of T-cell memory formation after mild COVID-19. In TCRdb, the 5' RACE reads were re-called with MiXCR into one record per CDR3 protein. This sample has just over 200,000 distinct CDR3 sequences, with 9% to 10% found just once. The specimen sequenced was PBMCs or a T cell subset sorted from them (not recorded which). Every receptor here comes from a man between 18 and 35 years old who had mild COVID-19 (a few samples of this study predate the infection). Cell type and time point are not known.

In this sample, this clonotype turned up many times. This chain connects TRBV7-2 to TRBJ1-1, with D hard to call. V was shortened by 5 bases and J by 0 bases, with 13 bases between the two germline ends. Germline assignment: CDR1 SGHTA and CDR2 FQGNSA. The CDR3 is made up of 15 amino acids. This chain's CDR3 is CASSLRRGLNTEAFF. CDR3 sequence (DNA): TGTGCCAGCAGCCTGAGGCGCGGATTGAACACTGAAGCTTTCTTT. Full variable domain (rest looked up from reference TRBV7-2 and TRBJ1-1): GAGVSQSPSNKVTEKGKDVELRCDPISGHTALYWYRQSLGQGLEFLIYFQGNSAPDKSGLPSDRFSAERTGGSVSTLTIQRTQQEDSAVYLCASSLRRGLNTEAFFGQGTRLTVV.

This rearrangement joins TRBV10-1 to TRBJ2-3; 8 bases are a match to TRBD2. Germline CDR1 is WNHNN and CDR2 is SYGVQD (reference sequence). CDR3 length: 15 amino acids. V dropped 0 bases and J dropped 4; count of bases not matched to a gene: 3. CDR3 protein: CASSESTGGADTQYF. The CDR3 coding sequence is TGCGCCAGCAGTGAGTCGACGGGGGGGGCAGATACGCAGTATTTT.

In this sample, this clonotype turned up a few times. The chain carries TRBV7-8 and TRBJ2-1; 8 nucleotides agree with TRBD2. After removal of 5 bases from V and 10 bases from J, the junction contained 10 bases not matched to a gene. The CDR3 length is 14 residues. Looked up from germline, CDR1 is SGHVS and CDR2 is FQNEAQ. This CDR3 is CASSPRTSSKEQFF. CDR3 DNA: TGTGCCAGCAGCCCACGGACTAGCTCCAAGGAGCAGTTCTTC.

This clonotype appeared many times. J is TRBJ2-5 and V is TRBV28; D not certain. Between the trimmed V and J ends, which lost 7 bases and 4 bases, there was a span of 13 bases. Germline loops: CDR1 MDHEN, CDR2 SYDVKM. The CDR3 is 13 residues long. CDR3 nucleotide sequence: TGTGCCAGCAACTTCCAAGCCCGAGAGACCCAGTACTTC. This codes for CASNFQARETQYF.

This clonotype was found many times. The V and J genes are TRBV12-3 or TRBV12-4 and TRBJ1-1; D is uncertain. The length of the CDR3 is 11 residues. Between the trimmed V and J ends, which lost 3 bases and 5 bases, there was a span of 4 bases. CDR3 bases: TGTGCCAGCAGTTTTGGTACTGAAGCTTTCTTT. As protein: CASSFGTEAFF.

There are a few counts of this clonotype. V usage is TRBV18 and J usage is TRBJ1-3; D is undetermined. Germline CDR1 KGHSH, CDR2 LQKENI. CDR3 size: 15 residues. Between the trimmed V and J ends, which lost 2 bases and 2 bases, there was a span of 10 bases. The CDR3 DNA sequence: TGTGCCAGCTCACCAGGCGGGCAAACTGGAAACACCATATATTTT. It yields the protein CASSPGGQTGNTIYF.

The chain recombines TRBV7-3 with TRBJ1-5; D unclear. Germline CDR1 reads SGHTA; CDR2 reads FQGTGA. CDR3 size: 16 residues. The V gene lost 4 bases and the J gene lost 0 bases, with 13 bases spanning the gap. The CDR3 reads CASSSSTLISNQPQHF. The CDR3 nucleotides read TGTGCCAGCAGCTCCTCCACTTTAATTAGCAATCAGCCCCAGCATTTT. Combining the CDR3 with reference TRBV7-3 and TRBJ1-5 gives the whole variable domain GAGVSQTPSNKVTEKGKYVELRCDPISGHTALYWYRQSLGQGPEFLIYFQGTGAADDSGLPNDRFFAVRPEGSVSTLKIQRTERGDSAVYLCASSSSTLISNQPQHFGDGTRLSIL.

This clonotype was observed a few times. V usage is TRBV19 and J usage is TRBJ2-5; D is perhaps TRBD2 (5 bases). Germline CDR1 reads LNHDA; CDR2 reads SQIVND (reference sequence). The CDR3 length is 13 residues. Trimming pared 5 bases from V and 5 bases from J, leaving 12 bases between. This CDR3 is CASSSGRSETQYF. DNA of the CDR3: TGTGCCAGTAGTTCGGGAAGGTCGGAGACCCAGTACTTC.

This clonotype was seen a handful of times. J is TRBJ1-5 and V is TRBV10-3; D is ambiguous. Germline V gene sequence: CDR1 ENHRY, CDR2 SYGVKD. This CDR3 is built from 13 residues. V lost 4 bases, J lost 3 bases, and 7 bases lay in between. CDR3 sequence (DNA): TGTGCCATCAGTGGAGAAAACAATCAGCCCCAGCATTTT. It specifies CAISGENNQPQHF.

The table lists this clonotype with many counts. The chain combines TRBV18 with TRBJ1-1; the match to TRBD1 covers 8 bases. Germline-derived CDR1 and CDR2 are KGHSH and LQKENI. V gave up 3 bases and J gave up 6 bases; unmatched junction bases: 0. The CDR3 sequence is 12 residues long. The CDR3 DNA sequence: TGTGCCAGCTCACCGGACAGGGCTGAAGCTTTCTTT. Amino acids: CASSPDRAEAFF.

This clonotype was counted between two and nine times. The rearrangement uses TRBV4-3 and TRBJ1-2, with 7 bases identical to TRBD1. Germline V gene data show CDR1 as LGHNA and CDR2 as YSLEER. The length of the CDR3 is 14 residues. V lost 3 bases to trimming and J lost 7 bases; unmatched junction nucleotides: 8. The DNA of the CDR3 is TGCGCCAGCAGCCAGGACAGGAAAGGGGGTGGCTACACCTTC. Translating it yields CASSQDRKGGGYTF.